One sample yielded the 19 T cell receptor beta chains listed below, sequenced in a study of cytomegalovirus exposure and HLA in healthy donors. The PCR employed 60 Vbeta primers together with 13 Jbeta primers. Libraries were prepared by immunoSEQ multiplex PCR; TCRdb keeps only in-frame clonotypes and omits some of them. The table shows approximately 180,000 clones, with roughly an eighth occurring only once. The sample was PBMCs. The receptors come from a man aged 50 to 60 in good health and CMV-seropositive.

This clone has more than one count but fewer than ten. This chain uses TRBV7-2 with TRBJ1-6; D is unresolved. The CDR3 has 12 residues. CDR1 is SGHTA, CDR2 FQGNSA, per germline. V was pared by 4 bases and J by 9 bases, with 7 bases between. As DNA, the CDR3 is TGTGCCAGCAGCTCCAATAGTTCACCCCTCCACTTT. Its translation: CASSSNSSPLHF.

This clone was counted only a few times. V is TRBV11-2 and J is TRBJ2-3, with 8 bases matching TRBD1. The CDR3 extends over 15 amino acids. V was clipped by 5 bases and J by 8 bases; unmatched bases: 12. Germline assignment: CDR1 SGHAT and CDR2 FQNNGV. CDR3 region: CASSDKQGARSTQYF. The DNA of the CDR3 is TGTGCCAGCAGCGACAAGCAGGGGGCCAGGAGTACGCAGTATTTT.

The chain joins TRBV9 to TRBJ2-5, with D uncertain. This CDR3 region has 12 residues. Trimming cost V 4 bases and J 5 bases, with 9 bases left between them. The germline V gene encodes CDR1 SGDLS and CDR2 YYNGEE. The CDR3 DNA reads TGTGCCAGCAGCAGCGCCGGGGAGACCCAGTACTTC. It specifies CASSSAGETQYF.

This clone was seen only a few times. The V and J genes are TRBV6-5 and TRBJ1-2; D is possibly TRBD1 (5 bases). Germline values: CDR1 MNHEY, CDR2 SVGAGI. The CDR3 consists of 13 residues. V was trimmed by 8 bases and J by 8 bases, leaving 18 bases between them. CDR3 residues: CASAPGLAQGYTF. DNA for the CDR3: TGTGCCAGCGCACCGGGACTCGCCCAGGGCTACACCTTC.

CDR3: CASSGGTGAGNTIYF. CDR3 coding DNA: TGTGCCAGCAGCGGCGGGACAGGGGCTGGAAACACCATATATTTT. The chain combines TRBV11-3 with TRBJ1-3; 10 bases agree with TRBD1. Losses at the gene ends were 5 bases for V and 2 bases for J; bases not matched to a gene: 3. From germline, CDR1 is SGHNT and CDR2 YENEEA. The CDR3 length is 15 residues.

V gene TRBV19 combines with J gene TRBJ1-5; 7 bases line up with TRBD1. The CDR3 sequence is 15 residues long. The germline V gene encodes CDR1 LNHDA and CDR2 SQIVND (reference sequence). With V trimmed by 10 bases and J by 0 bases, 9 bases remained unmatched. DNA for the CDR3: TGTGCCACGGCGGACAGGTCTTATAGCAATCAGCCCCAGCATTTT. It yields the protein CATADRSYSNQPQHF.

V and J are TRBV28 and TRBJ2-6; possibly TRBD1 for D (6 bases). The CDR3 is made up of 14 amino acids. V was clipped by 5 bases and J by 4 bases, with 9 bases between them. CDR1 MDHEN and CDR2 SYDVKM come from the germline V gene. CDR3 bases: TGTGCCAGCAGTGGGGGCTCCGGGGCCAACGTCCTGACTTTC. Translated, it gives CASSGGSGANVLTF.

The V and J genes are TRBV5-4 and TRBJ1-1, with TRBD1 as a possible D gene (6 bases). V lost 0 bases, J lost 1 base, and 7 bases lay in between. CDR1 and CDR2 (germline): SGHNT, YYREEE (reference sequence). The length of the CDR3 is 14 residues. CDR3 coding DNA: TGTGCCAGCAGCTTGGAACAGGGGAACACTGAAGCTTTCTTT. Residues: CASSLEQGNTEAFF.

This clone has a handful of counts. This sequence joins TRBV19 and TRBJ2-2, with D perhaps matching TRBD1 (5 bases). Germline CDR1 LNHDA, CDR2 SQIVND (reference sequence). The CDR3 runs 15 residues. The V end was cut by 2 bases, the J end by 1 base, with 8 bases between. The CDR3 sequence: CASSIQGLNTGELFF. CDR3 in DNA: TGTGCCAGTAGTATACAGGGATTGAACACCGGGGAGCTGTTTTTT.

This clone has just a few counts. The chain couples TRBV28 to TRBJ1-2; 8 nucleotides line up with TRBD1. Per the germline V gene, CDR1 is MDHEN and CDR2 is SYDVKM. The CDR3 sequence is 13 residues long. CDR3 sequence: CATPRGQGYGYTF. In DNA, the CDR3 is TGTGCGACCCCCAGGGGGCAAGGGTATGGCTACACCTTC.

The genes are TRBV6-5 and TRBJ1-5; 8 bases fit TRBD1. V lost 6 bases and J lost 5; bases outside the gene matches: 9. The germline V gene encodes CDR1 MNHEY and CDR2 SVGAGI. The CDR3 length is 15 residues. Here the CDR3 DNA reads TGTGCCAGCAGACGTACAGGGGGAAGAGATCAGCCCCAGCATTTT. It yields the protein CASRRTGGRDQPQHF.

The rearrangement links TRBV9 to TRBJ2-5, with TRBD2 matching over 7 bases. CDR3 length: 14 amino acids. The germline V gene encodes CDR1 SGDLS and CDR2 YYNGEE. Germline trimming cut 2 bases from V and 5 bases from J; bases unmatched to any gene: 6. CDR3 residues: CASSVGGSVETQYF. The CDR3 region has the DNA TGTGCCAGCAGCGTGGGGGGGTCTGTGGAGACCCAGTACTTC.

This rearrangement joins TRBV7-2 to TRBJ1-1; D unclear. In germline, CDR1 is SGHTA, CDR2 FQGNSA. V lost 2 bases and J 1 base, leaving 8 bases between the germline ends. The CDR3 is made up of 14 amino acids. CDR3 residues: CASSLWRENTEAFF. The CDR3 bases are TGTGCCAGCAGCTTATGGAGGGAGAACACTGAAGCTTTCTTT.

This clone was detected a few times. The rearrangement uses TRBV10-3 and TRBJ2-7; 11 bases are a match to TRBD1. The trim removed 6 bases at V and 2 bases at J, leaving 6 bases unmatched. CDR3 length: 15 residues. Germline V CDR1 and CDR2: ENHRY, SYGVKD. The CDR3 nucleotides read TGTGCCATCAGCCCCCGGGGACAGGGGGCCTACGAGCAGTACTTC. Translated: CAISPRGQGAYEQYF.

This clone was recorded at least ten times. The chain employs TRBV5-1 and TRBJ1-2; D not resolved. Trimming removed 4 bases from V and 4 bases from J, with 17 bases in between. CDR1 is SGHRS, CDR2 YFSETQ, per germline. This CDR3 region has 15 residues. CDR3 residues: CASSLTGNFGYGYTF. The CDR3 nucleotides read TGCGCCAGCAGCCTCACGGGGAATTTTGGCTATGGCTACACCTTC.

The J gene is TRBJ2-7, the V gene TRBV10-3, with 9 bases identical to TRBD1. The CDR3 extends over 15 amino acids. Unmatched junction bases numbered 6, after V lost 5 bases and J lost 1 base. Germline V gene lookup returns CDR1 ENHRY and CDR2 SYGVKD. The CDR3 DNA sequence: TGTGCCATCAGTCAGCCGGGACAGGGTTCCTACGAGCAGTACTTC. Translating it yields CAISQPGQGSYEQYF.

In its sample, this clone was seen a few times. This chain links TRBV5-6 with TRBJ2-7; D is possibly TRBD2 (5 bases). The CDR3 totals 14 residues. The V gene lost 4 bases and the J gene lost 4 bases, with 15 bases spanning the gap. Germline loops: CDR1 SGHDT, CDR2 YYEEEE. The CDR3 here is CASSLALDPYEQYV. The CDR3 coding sequence is TGTGCCAGCAGCCTCGCACTAGATCCGTACGAGCAGTACGTC.

The chain employs TRBV19 and TRBJ2-4; TRBD1 agrees at 7 bases. The V segment lost 6 bases and the J segment 8 bases; nucleotides outside the gene matches: 13. The CDR3 totals 15 residues. From germline, CDR1 is LNHDA and CDR2 SQIVND (reference sequence). The CDR3 loop reads CASSIRRGRNDIQYF. CDR3 DNA sequence: TGTGCCAGTAGCATTAGAAGGGGGCGTAATGACATTCAGTACTTC.

This chain links TRBV5-1 with TRBJ2-5; 9 nucleotides match TRBD2. This CDR3 comprises 16 residues. Germline loops: CDR1 SGHRS, CDR2 YFSETQ. The V segment lost 1 base and the J segment 5 bases; nucleotides outside the gene matches: 9. The chain's CDR3 is CASSLSVAGAGETQYF. CDR3 coding DNA: TGCGCCAGCAGCTTGAGTGTAGCGGGGGCGGGGGAGACCCAGTACTTC.